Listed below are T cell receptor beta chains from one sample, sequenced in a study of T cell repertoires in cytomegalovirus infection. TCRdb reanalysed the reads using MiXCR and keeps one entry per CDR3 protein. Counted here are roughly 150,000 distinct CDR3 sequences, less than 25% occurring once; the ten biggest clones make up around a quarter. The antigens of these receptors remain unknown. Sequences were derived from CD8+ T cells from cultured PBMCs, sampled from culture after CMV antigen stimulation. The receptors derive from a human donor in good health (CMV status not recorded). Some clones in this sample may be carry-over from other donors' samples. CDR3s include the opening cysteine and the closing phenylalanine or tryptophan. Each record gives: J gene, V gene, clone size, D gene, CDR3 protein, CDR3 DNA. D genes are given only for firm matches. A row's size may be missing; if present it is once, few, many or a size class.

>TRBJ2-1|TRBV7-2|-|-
CAVRAPGGGHNEQFF
TGTGCCGTTAGGGCCCCCGGAGGGGGCCACAATGAGCAGTTCTTC
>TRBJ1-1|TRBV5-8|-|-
CASSSRVSTEAFF
TGTGCCAGCAGCTCAAGGGTGAGCACTGAAGCTTTCTTT
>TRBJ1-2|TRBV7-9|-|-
CASSPRPNNYGYTF
TGTGCCAGCAGCCCCCGCCCGAACAACTATGGCTACACCTTC
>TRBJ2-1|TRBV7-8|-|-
CASSNGNEQFF
TGTGCCAGCAGCAACGGAAATGAGCAGTTCTTC
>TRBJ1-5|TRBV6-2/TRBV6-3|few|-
CASSSVYYSNQPQHF
TGTGCCAGCAGTTCCGTCTACTATAGCAATCAGCCCCAGCATTTT
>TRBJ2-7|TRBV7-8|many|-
CASSSTGPRVGQYF
TGTGCCAGCAGCTCCACGGGCCCTCGGGTTGGGCAGTACTTC
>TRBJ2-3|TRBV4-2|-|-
CASSQEGNSPSAGTQYF
TGTGCCAGCAGCCAAGAAGGGAACAGCCCAAGTGCGGGTACGCAGTATTTT
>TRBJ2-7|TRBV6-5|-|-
CASSYSGQGYEQYF
TGTGCCAGCAGTTACTCTGGGCAGGGATACGAGCAGTACTTC
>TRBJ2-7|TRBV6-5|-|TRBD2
CASSYRLAGAGIEYEQYF
TGTGCCAGCAGTTACAGGCTAGCGGGGGCTGGGATAGAATACGAGCAGTACTTC
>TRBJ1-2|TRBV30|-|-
CAWSVGSWEINYGYTF
TGTGCCTGGAGTGTCGGCAGTTGGGAGATAAACTATGGCTACACCTTC
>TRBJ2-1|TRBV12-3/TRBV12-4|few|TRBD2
CASAIGGASYNEQFF
TGTGCCAGCGCTATCGGGGGGGCTTCCTACAATGAGCAGTTCTTC
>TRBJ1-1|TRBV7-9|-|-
CASSLDGESNTEAFF
TGTGCCAGCAGCTTAGACGGGGAATCGAACACTGAAGCTTTCTTT
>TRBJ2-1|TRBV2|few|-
CASGGMWGEQFF
TGTGCCAGCGGGGGGATGTGGGGTGAGCAGTTCTTC
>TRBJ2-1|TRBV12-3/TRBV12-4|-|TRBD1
CASRTGGNEQFF
TGTGCCAGCAGGACAGGGGGGAATGAGCAGTTCTTC
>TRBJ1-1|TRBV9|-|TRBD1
CASSAWDRSGVDTEAFF
TGTGCCAGCAGCGCATGGGACAGGTCGGGCGTCGACACTGAAGCTTTCTTT
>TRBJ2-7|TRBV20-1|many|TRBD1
CSARDTDRDYEQYF
TGCAGTGCTAGGGATACAGACAGGGATTACGAGCAGTACTTC
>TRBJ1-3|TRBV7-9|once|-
CASSTPGDSGNTIYF
TGTGCCAGCAGCACTCCCGGGGACTCTGGAAACACCATATATTTT
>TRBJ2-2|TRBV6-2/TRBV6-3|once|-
CASSLTGAPPDTGELFF
TGTGCCAGCAGCTTGACGGGGGCCCCACCCGACACCGGGGAGCTGTTTTTT
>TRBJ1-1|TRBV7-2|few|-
CASSLDAGNTEAFF
TGTGCCAGCAGCTTAGACGCGGGGAACACTGAAGCTTTCTTT
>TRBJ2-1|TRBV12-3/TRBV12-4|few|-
CASSLAELVRSNEQFF
TGTGCCAGCAGTTTAGCTGAACTAGTCCGTAGCAATGAGCAGTTCTTC
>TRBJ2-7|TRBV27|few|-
CASSLSGWREQYF
TGTGCCAGCAGTTTGTCCGGGTGGCGCGAGCAGTACTTC
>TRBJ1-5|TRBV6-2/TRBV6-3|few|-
CASSYFGWGNQPQHF
TGTGCCAGCAGTTACTTCGGGTGGGGCAATCAGCCCCAGCATTTT
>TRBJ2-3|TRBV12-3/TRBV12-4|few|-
CASSLGGTATDTQYF
TGTGCCAGCAGCTTGGGCGGGACGGCGACAGATACGCAGTATTTT
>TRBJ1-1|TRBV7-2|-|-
CASSFRTGNTEAFF
TGTGCCAGCAGCTTCCGAACAGGGAACACTGAAGCTTTCTTT
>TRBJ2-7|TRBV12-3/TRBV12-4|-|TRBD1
CASTSYRTGEDYEQYF
TGTGCCAGCACCTCCTACCGCACAGGGGAAGACTACGAGCAGTACTTC
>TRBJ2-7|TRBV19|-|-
CASSISTLSRNEQYF
TGTGCCAGTAGTATATCGACACTTTCGCGGAACGAGCAGTACTTC
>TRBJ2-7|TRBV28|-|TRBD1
CASSMTGDRMDSYEQYF
TGTGCCAGCAGTATGACAGGGGATCGGATGGATTCATACGAGCAGTACTTC
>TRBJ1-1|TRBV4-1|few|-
CASSQELQGRAFF
TGCGCCAGCAGCCAAGAGTTACAGGGCCGAGCTTTCTTT
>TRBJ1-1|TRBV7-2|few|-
CASSFTGTSTEAFF
TGTGCCAGCAGCTTTACCGGGACATCAACTGAAGCTTTCTTT
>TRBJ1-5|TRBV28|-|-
CASSLGRAQPQHF
TGTGCCAGCAGTTTAGGCAGGGCTCAGCCCCAGCATTTT
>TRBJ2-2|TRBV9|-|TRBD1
CASSVGSGGWTGELFF
TGTGCCAGCAGCGTAGGATCAGGGGGCTGGACCGGGGAGCTGTTTTTT